This T cell receptor beta chain was recorded in a study of CD8 T cells in ankylosing spondylitis. Study outcomes and limitations: Matched synovial fluid from ankylosing spondylitis patients was reported to be enriched for disease-linked clones.

Trimming left V 4 bases short and J 4 bases short, with 19 bases between. CDR3 size: 16 residues. In germline, CDR1 is MGHRA, CDR2 YSYEKL. At least ten counts were recorded for this clonotype. The antigen remains undetermined. Researchers built TCR beta libraries using quantitative 5'-RACE with molecular barcodes. TCRdb re-analysed the 5' RACE reads in MiXCR, keeping a single row per CDR3 protein. This repertoire shows 240,000 or so distinct CDR3 sequences, 8% to 9.5% found once; its top ten account for almost 7%. This clonotype was sampled from a male donor with ankylosing spondylitis or in good health (not recorded which). Sequencing was performed on blood, either unsorted or a sorted T cell fraction (not recorded which). The chain joins TRBV4-1 to TRBJ1-2; tentatively, D is TRBD1 (5 bases). CDR3 bases: TGCGCCAGCAGCCGCTTGGGCACAGGCTGGGGCTATGGCTACACCTTC. This encodes CASSRLGTGWGYGYTF.